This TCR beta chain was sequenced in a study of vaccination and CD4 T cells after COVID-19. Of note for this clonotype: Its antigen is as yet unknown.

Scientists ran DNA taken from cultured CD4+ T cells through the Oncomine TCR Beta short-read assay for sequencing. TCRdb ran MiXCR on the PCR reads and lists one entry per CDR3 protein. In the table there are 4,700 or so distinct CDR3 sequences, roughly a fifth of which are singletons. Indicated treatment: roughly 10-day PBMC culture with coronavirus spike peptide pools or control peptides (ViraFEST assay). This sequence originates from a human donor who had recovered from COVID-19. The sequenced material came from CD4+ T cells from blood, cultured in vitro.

The CDR3 here is CASSLEAVLANYGYTF. CDR3 in DNA: TGTGCCAGCAGCCTGGAGGCGGTTCTAGCTAACTATGGCTACACCTTC. V is TRBV4-2 and J is TRBJ1-2; D is ambiguous. Trimming removed 4 bases at V and 0 bases at J, with 15 bases between. There are 16 residues in the CDR3. Germline CDR1 is LGHNA and CDR2 is YNFKEQ.